The sequence of this T cell receptor (beta chain) was determined in a study of human T cells and chemical hapten exposure. During construction of the library, unique molecular identifiers were attached to individual cDNA molecules for quantitative, reproducible TCR counting. TCRdb ran MiXCR on the RACE reads and lists one entry per CDR3 protein. The table records some 81,000 distinct CDR3 sequences, around a tenth of them present only once. V shed 1 base, J shed 0 bases, and the junction held 6 bases outside the gene matches. Germline V lookup: CDR1 LNHDA, CDR2 SQIVND (reference sequence). This CDR3 is built from 18 residues. Study-level points and caveats: TCRs above 1 in 1000 frequency stayed constant with DPC sensitization.

Time point in this sample: patch test 2, 6 weeks after DPC sensitization. The treatment denotes: therapeutic diphenylcyclopropenone sensitization with weekly scalp DPC. About this clonotype itself: No antigen is known for it.

Source: whole blood, taken in connection with sensitization to the hapten diphenylcyclopropenone (DPC). The chain employs TRBV19 and TRBJ2-6, with TRBD1 matching over 7 bases. The origin of this receptor is a man aged 18 to 35 with alopecia areata. Some clones in this sample may be carry-over from other donors' samples. The CDR3 region is CASSIVWDRLSGANVLTF. The DNA for the CDR3 is TGTGCCAGTAGTATAGTTTGGGACAGACTCTCTGGGGCCAACGTCCTGACTTTC.